What follows is one T cell receptor beta chain and its context. No antigen is known for it. These data come from a study of graft-versus-host responses after intestinal transplantation. Study background: Multivisceral, liver-intestinal, or isolated intestinal transplants were received by the recipients. After anti-thymocyte globulin induction, recipients took tacrolimus and steroids for 3 to 4 years. Regarding the study as a whole: Patients with graft-donor T cell macrochimerism had high graft-versus-host to host-versus-graft clonal ratios in allografts. GvH clones turned up in recipient marrow; some had shown up first in ileum or blood.

Generated by immunoSEQ multiplex PCR, the TCRdb table keeps only in-frame clones and is missing some. The data contain 80,000 to 90,000 clones, roughly 92% of them seen just once; the ten biggest clones take up roughly 0.31%. The ends lost 2 bases at V and 0 bases at J; junction bases unmatched: 11. The length of the CDR3 is 19 residues. Germline loops: CDR1 GTSNPN, CDR2 SVGIG (reference sequence). This specimen consisted of unstimulated CD4+ T cells sorted from spleen or lymph node cells, obtained before intestinal transplant. The clonotype was recovered from a human donor who received an intestinal transplant. The J gene is TRBJ2-4, the V gene TRBV30; 12 bases map to TRBD2. The CDR3 here is CAWSIFRTSGKLAKNIQYF. DNA of the CDR3: TGTGCCTGGAGTATATTTAGGACTAGCGGGAAACTAGCCAAAAACATTCAGTACTTC.